The 15 T cell receptor beta chains reported below all come from one sample, sequenced in a study of T cells in Graves' hyperthyroidism and ophthalmopathy. RNA transcripts yielded amplified TCR beta CDR3 regions. When the TCR CDR3 underwent first-round RT-PCR, the HTBI primer set was used. TCRdb redid the calling of the multiplex PCR reads with MiXCR, one entry per CDR3 protein. The data contain 600,000 or so distinct CDR3 sequences, around 15% of them singletons. The sequencing input was blood. The receptors were sampled from a young woman with Graves' hyperthyroidism.

Details on this clonotype: Just one base apart from a much larger clone, this may be a read error. In DNA form, the CDR3 reads TGTGCCACCCAAGGGACAGGGGTCAATCAGCCCCAGCATTTT. Residues: CATQGTGVNQPQHF. The chain has TRBV5-8 and TRBJ1-5, with 10 bases lining up with TRBD1. The length of the CDR3 is 14 residues. Germline V lookup: CDR1 SGHTS, CDR2 YDEGEE. With 9 bases clipped from V and 3 bases from J, the junction kept 6 bases outside the gene matches.

This clonotype was recorded a few times. The chain combines TRBV24-1 with TRBJ2-7; D may be TRBD1 (5 bases). The CDR3 loop spans 12 amino acids. Trimming stripped 9 bases from V and 1 base from J, with 9 bases between. Germline assignment: CDR1 KGHDR and CDR2 SFDVKD. The CDR3 here is CATAGSSYEQYF. DNA of the CDR3: TGTGCCACCGCAGGGTCGTCCTACGAGCAGTACTTC.

The chain has TRBV27 and TRBJ2-7; D gene uncertain. Germline assignment: CDR1 MNHEY and CDR2 SMNVEV (reference sequence). The germline V and J ends were trimmed by 7 bases and 2 bases, with 12 bases remaining between them. The CDR3 is made up of 13 amino acids. The CDR3 bases are TGTGCCAGCATACGACCAGTCACCTACGAGCAGTACTTC. The encoded protein is CASIRPVTYEQYF.

This clonotype appeared many times. This chain connects TRBV16 to TRBJ1-1; D call uncertain. The germline V gene has CDR1 KGHSY and CDR2 FQNENV. The germline V and J ends were trimmed by 3 bases and 1 base, with 9 bases remaining between them. The CDR3 runs 14 residues. The CDR3 coding sequence is TGTGCCAGCAGCCAGGGAGCTAAGAACACTGAAGCTTTCTTT. Encoded protein: CASSQGAKNTEAFF. The variable domain in full, completed from reference TRBV16 and TRBJ1-1, reads GEEVAQTPKHLVRGEGQKAKLYCAPIKGHSYVFWYQQVLKNEFKFLISFQNENVFDETGMPKERFSAKCLPNSPCSLEIQATKLEDSAVYFCASSQGAKNTEAFFGQGTRLTVV.

This clonotype was seen more than once but under ten times. The J gene is TRBJ2-1, the V gene TRBV29-1; the match to TRBD2 covers 11 bases. V lost 1 base, J lost 4 bases, and 9 bases stayed unmatched. Germline lookup yields CDR1 SQVTM and CDR2 ANQGSEA. The CDR3 is 17 amino acids. The CDR3 coding sequence is TGCAGCGTTGAAGGGATTAGCGGGAGGGCCGTTTACAATGAGCAGTTCTTC. Its protein is CSVEGISGRAVYNEQFF.

The chain employs TRBV9 and TRBJ1-5; no reliable D call. The CDR3 contains 15 residues. Germline loops: CDR1 SGDLS, CDR2 YYNGEE. V was pared by 4 bases and J by 0 bases, with 11 bases between. DNA for the CDR3: TGTGCCAGCAGCCCCGATAGTAATAGCAATCAGCCCCAGCATTTT. Protein sequence: CASSPDSNSNQPQHF. Using reference TRBV9 and TRBJ1-5 for the parts outside the CDR3, the full variable domain is DSGVTQTPKHLITATGQRVTLRCSPRSGDLSVYWYQQSLDQGLQFLIQYYNGEERAKGNILERFSAQQFPDLHSELNLSSLELGDSALYFCASSPDSNSNQPQHFGDGTRLSIL.

The genes are TRBV30 and TRBJ1-1; D is possibly TRBD1 (5 bases). This CDR3 is built from 13 residues. Germline V gene lookup returns CDR1 GTSNPN and CDR2 SVGIG (reference sequence). V lost 2 bases and J 3 bases, leaving 10 bases between the germline ends. The CDR3: CAWSTGGDTEAFF. CDR3 nucleotide sequence: TGTGCCTGGAGTACGGGGGGAGACACTGAAGCTTTCTTT. The full variable domain, in which reference TRBV30 and TRBJ1-1 provide the parts outside the CDR3, is SQTIHQWPATLVQPVGSPLSLECTVEGTSNPNLYWYRQAAGRGLQLLFYSVGIGQISSEVPQNLSASRPQDRQFILSSKKLLLSDSGFYLCAWSTGGDTEAFFGQGTRLTVV.

This clonotype was counted ten times or more. V and J are TRBV20-1 and TRBJ2-7; D possibly matches TRBD1 or TRBD2 (5 bases each). V was cut by 4 bases and J by 7 bases, with 23 bases left in between. The CDR3 consists of 15 residues. The germline V gene has CDR1 DFQATT and CDR2 SNEGSKA (reference sequence). The CDR3 DNA sequence: TGCAGTGCTAAAAGGACCCGGGACGCCCTGGGGGAGCAGTACTTC. Its translation is CSAKRTRDALGEQYF.

On this clonotype itself: This clone may be a read error of a much larger clone one base away. The chain is built from TRBV2 and TRBJ1-1; 8 bases line up with TRBD1. CDR1 SNHLY and CDR2 FYNNEI come from the germline V gene. CDR3 length: 18 amino acids. CDR3 amino acids: CTSSEAPPDRASGTEAFF. The CDR3 nucleotides are TGTACCAGCAGTGAAGCCCCCCCGGACAGGGCCTCGGGCACTGAAGCTTTCTTT.

This clonotype was recorded many times. The V gene is TRBV5-1, the J gene TRBJ2-7; 9 bases line up with TRBD1. The ends lost 3 bases at V and 3 bases at J; junction bases unmatched: 7. Germline V gives CDR1 SGHRS, CDR2 YFSETQ. The CDR3 contains 15 residues. The CDR3 DNA reads TGCGCCAGCAGCTCGACAAGGACAGGGGACTACGAGCAGTACTTC. This encodes CASSSTRTGDYEQYF.

The rearrangement joins TRBV4-1 to TRBJ2-1, with TRBD2 identical over 14 bases. V shed 5 bases and J 8 bases; nucleotides not matched to a gene: 5. CDR3 length: 15 amino acids. Germline loops: CDR1 MGHRA, CDR2 YSYEKL. CDR3 protein: CASSSLGLAGDEQFF. As DNA, the CDR3 is TGCGCCAGCAGCTCCCTGGGACTAGCGGGAGATGAGCAGTTCTTC.

The rearrangement joins TRBV29-1 to TRBJ2-7, with TRBD2 matching 11 bases. The CDR3 spans 13 residues. Germline CDR1 SQVTM, CDR2 ANQGSEA. With 6 bases clipped from V and 2 bases from J, the junction kept 3 bases outside the gene matches. The CDR3 sequence is CSVLAGGAYEQYF. DNA of the CDR3: TGCAGCGTCCTAGCGGGAGGTGCCTACGAGCAGTACTTC.

This chain joins TRBV10-1 and TRBJ2-1; D unresolved. The CDR3 runs 13 residues. V was shortened by 4 bases and J by 4 bases, with 8 bases between the two germline ends. The V gene's germline CDR1 is WNHNN and CDR2 SYGVQD (reference sequence). CDR3 residues: CASSVGPYNEQFF. The CDR3 nucleotides are TGCGCCAGCAGTGTTGGCCCGTACAATGAGCAGTTCTTC.

The table lists this clonotype with a few counts. This sequence joins TRBV10-2 and TRBJ2-7; 8 positions match TRBD1. Trimming removed 7 bases from V and 1 base from J; junction bases left unmatched: 6. CDR3 length: 14 amino acids. Per germline, CDR1 WSHSY and CDR2 SAAADI. The CDR3 spells CASKIQGASYEQYF. CDR3 sequence (DNA): TGCGCCAGCAAGATTCAGGGGGCTTCCTACGAGCAGTACTTC.

This clonotype was seen only a few times. The chain carries TRBV19 and TRBJ1-5; D gene ambiguous. Germline V gene sequence: CDR1 LNHDA, CDR2 SQIVND (reference sequence). The CDR3 spans 17 residues. V was shortened by 3 bases and J by 0 bases, with 15 bases between the two germline ends. The CDR3 DNA sequence: TGTGCCAGTAGTATCGGTTGGCAGGAGTATAGCAATCAGCCCCAGCATTTT. Its translation: CASSIGWQEYSNQPQHF.